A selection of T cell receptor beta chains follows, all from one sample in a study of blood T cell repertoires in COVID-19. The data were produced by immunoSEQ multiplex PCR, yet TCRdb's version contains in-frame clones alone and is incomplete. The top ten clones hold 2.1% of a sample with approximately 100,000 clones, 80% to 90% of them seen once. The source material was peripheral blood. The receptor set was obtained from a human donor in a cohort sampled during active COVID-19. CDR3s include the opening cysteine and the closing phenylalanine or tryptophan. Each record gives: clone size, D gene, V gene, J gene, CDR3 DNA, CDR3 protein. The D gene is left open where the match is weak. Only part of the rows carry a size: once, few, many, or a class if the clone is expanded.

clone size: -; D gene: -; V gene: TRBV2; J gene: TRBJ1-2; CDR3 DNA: TGTGCCAGCAGTGATACTCGGGGGGGCGGCTACACCTTC; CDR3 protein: CASSDTRGGGYTF
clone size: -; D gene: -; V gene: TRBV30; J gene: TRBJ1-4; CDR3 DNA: TGTGCCTGGAGTGTACAAGGCGGGATTGAAAAACTGTTTTTT; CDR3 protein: CAWSVQGGIEKLFF
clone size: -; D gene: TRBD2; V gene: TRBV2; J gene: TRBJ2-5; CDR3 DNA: TGTGCCAGCAGGCCCTCCATGGGGGGGTCCTACCAAGAGACCCAGTACTTC; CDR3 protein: CASRPSMGGSYQETQYF
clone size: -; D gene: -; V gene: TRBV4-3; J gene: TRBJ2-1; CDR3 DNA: TGCGCCAGCAGCCAAGAGGTAATAGCCGAGCAGTTCTTC; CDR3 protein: CASSQEVIAEQFF
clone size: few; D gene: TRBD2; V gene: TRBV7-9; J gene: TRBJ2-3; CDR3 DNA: TGTGCCAGCAGCTTAGGCGGGGGAATCACAGATACGCAGTATTTT; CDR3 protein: CASSLGGGITDTQYF
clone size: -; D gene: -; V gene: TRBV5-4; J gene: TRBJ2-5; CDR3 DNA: TGTGCCAGCAGCTTGATCGCCGGAGAGGAGACCCAGTACTTC; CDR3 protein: CASSLIAGEETQYF
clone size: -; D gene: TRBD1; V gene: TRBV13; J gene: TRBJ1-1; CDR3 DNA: TGTGCCAGCAGCTTGACAGGGTTGAACACTGAAGCTTTCTTT; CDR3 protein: CASSLTGLNTEAFF
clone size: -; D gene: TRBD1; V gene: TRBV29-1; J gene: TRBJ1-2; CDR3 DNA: TGCAGCGTTGGACAGGGCGGCTATGGCTACACCTTC; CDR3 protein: CSVGQGGYGYTF
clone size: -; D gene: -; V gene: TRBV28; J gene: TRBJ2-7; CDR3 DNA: TGTGCCAGCAAACCGGGACAACAAATCCCGGGGGAGCAGTACTTC; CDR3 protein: CASKPGQQIPGEQYF
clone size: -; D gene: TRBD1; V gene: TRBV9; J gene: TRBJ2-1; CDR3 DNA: TGTGCCAGCAGCGCCCTAGGGGGCCAGCAGTTCTTC; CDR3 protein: CASSALGGQQFF
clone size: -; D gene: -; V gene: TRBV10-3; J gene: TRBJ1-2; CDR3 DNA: TGTGCCATCAGTCAGGGCGACAGGTCGTGGGGCTACACCTTC; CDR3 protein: CAISQGDRSWGYTF
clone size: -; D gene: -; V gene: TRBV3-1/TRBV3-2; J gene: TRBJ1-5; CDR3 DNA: TGTGCCAGCAGCCAAGATGCGGGGGCAGGACAGCCCCAGCATTTT; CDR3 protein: CASSQDAGAGQPQHF
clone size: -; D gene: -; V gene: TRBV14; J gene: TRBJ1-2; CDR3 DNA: TGTGCCAGCAGCCCCCAGGGGCCTATGAGCTACACCTTC; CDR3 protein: CASSPQGPMSYTF
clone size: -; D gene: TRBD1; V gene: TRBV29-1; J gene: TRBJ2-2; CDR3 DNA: TGCAGCGTTGAGGCCGGACAGGGGGCTACCGGGGAGCTGTTTTTT; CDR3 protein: CSVEAGQGATGELFF
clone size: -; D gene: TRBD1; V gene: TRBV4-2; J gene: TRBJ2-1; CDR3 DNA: TGTGCCAGCAGCCAAGATCACCCTCCCGGGACAGGGCCCCACAATGAGCAGTTCTTC; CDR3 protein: CASSQDHPPGTGPHNEQFF
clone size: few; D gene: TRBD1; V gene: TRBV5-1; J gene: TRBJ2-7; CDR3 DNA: TGCGCCAGCAGCTGGGGACAGGGGGGAGCCTACGAGCAGTACTTC; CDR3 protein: CASSWGQGGAYEQYF
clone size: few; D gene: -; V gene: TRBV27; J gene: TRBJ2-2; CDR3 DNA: TGTGCCAGCAGACACGCAACTAGCCCTTGGGAGACCGGGGAGCTGTTTTTT; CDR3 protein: CASRHATSPWETGELFF
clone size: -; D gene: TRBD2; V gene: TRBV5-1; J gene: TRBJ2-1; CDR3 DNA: TGCGCCAGCAGAACTAGCGGGCAATACAATGAGCAGTTCTTC; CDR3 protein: CASRTSGQYNEQFF
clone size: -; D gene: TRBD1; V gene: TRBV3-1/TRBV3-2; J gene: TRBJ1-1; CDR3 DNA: TGTGCCAGCAGCCAAAGGCTTAGACAGGGCGGAGAAACTTTCTTT; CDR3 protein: CASSQRLRQGGETFF
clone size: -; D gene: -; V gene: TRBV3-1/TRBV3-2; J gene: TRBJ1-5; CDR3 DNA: TGTGCCAGCAGCCAACAGGGTTTTAACAATCAGCCCCAGCATTTT; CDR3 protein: CASSQQGFNNQPQHF
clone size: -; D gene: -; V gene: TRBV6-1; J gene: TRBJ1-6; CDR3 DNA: TGTGCCAGCAGTGCACAGGTCTCCTCGTATAATTCACCCCTCCACTTT; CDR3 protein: CASSAQVSSYNSPLHF
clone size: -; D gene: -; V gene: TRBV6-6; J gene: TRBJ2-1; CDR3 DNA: TGTGCCAGCAGCCCGAACTTTGCTGACAATGAGCAGTTCTTC; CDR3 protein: CASSPNFADNEQFF
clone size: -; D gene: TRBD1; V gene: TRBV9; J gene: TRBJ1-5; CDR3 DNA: TGTGCCAGCAGCGAATCAGGGGGGAGCAATCAGCCCCAGCATTTT; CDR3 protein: CASSESGGSNQPQHF
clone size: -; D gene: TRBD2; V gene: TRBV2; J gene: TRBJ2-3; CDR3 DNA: TGTGCCATACTAGCGGGGGGGCACACAGATACGCAGTATTTT; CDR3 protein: CAILAGGHTDTQYF
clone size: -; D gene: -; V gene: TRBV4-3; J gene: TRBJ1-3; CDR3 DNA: TGCGCCAGCAGCCAAGAAGCGCCGCACTCTGGAAACACCATATATTTT; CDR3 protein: CASSQEAPHSGNTIYF
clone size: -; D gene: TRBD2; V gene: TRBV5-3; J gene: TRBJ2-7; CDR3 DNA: TGTGCCAGAAGCCTGGCCGTTAGCGGGAGGGCCAACGAGCAGTACTTC; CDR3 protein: CARSLAVSGRANEQYF
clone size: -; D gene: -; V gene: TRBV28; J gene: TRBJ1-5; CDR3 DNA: TGTGCCAGCAGGGCTATACTATGGGTTGGTAGCAATCAGCCCCAGCATTTT; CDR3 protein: CASRAILWVGSNQPQHF
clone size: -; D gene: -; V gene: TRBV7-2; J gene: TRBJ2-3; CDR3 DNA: TGTGCCAGCGGCATGGGCTTAGATACGCAGTATTTT; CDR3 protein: CASGMGLDTQYF
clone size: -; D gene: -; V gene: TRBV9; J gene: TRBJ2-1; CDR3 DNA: TGTGCCAGCAGCGTAGGCCTAGCCGGCTCCTACAATGAGCAGTTCTTC; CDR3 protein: CASSVGLAGSYNEQFF
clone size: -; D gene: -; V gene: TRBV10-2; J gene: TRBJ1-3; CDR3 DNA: TGCGCCAGCAGTGAATCAGGTTCCTCTGGAAACACCATATATTTT; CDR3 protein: CASSESGSSGNTIYF
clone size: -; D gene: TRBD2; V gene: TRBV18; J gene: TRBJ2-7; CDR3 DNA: TGTGCCAGCTCACCCGGCGAGCGGGACCTTTACGAGCAGTACTTC; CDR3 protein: CASSPGERDLYEQYF
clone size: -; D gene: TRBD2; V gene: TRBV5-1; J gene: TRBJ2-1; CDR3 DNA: TGCGCCAGCAGCTTGATGGGCGGGAGTAGTAATGAGCAGTTCTTC; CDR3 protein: CASSLMGGSSNEQFF
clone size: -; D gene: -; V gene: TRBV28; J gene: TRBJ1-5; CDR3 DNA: TGTGCCAGCAGTATGAATGCATGGCGGGGTCAGCCCCAGCATTTT; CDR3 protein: CASSMNAWRGQPQHF
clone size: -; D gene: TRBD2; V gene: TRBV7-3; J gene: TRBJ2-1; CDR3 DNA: TGTGCCAGCAGCTTATGGGCGGGAGGAGGTAATGAGCAGTTCTTC; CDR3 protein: CASSLWAGGGNEQFF
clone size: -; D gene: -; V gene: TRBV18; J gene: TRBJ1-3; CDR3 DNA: TGTGCCACCTCACTTCGGGGAATTACTGGAAACACCATATATTTT; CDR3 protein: CATSLRGITGNTIYF
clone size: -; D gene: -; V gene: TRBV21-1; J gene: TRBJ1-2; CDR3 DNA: TGTGCCAGCAGCAAAGGGGGGACAGGGACTAACTATGGCTACACCTTC; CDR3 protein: CASSKGGTGTNYGYTF